This TCR beta chain is drawn from a study of T cell repertoires in cytomegalovirus infection. In the study overall: It can be stated that public TCR beta signatures indicated CMV infection as well as a matching HLA type.

This clonotype was counted a few times. Its antigen remains unidentified. TCRdb recomputed calls from the reads with MiXCR, one row per CDR3 protein. Of just under 500,000 distinct CDR3 sequences detected, 25% to 35% appear once; the ten largest clones hold roughly 15%. Between the trimmed V and J ends, which lost 5 bases and 7 bases, there was a span of 17 bases. Germline V gene data show CDR1 as SGHTA and CDR2 as FQGNSA. The CDR3 sequence is 15 residues long. This material consisted of cultured PBMCs, taken from culture after CMV antigen stimulation. The sequence came from a human donor in good health (CMV status not recorded). Some clones in this sample may be carry-over from other donors' samples. The chain couples TRBV7-2 to TRBJ2-2, with D possibly being TRBD1 (5 bases). CDR3 in amino acids: CASSTQPGQLGELFF. Written as DNA, the CDR3 is TGTGCCAGCAGCACTCAACCAGGGCAACTCGGGGAGCTGTTTTTT. The complete variable domain, with remaining parts taken from reference TRBV7-2 and TRBJ2-2, reads GAGVSQSPSNKVTEKGKDVELRCDPISGHTALYWYRQSLGQGLEFLIYFQGNSAPDKSGLPSDRFSAERTGGSVSTLTIQRTQQEDSAVYLCASSTQPGQLGELFFGEGSRLTVL.